The 20 T cell receptor beta chains presented below share a single source sample, sequenced in a study of blood T cell repertoires in COVID-19 (dated by TCRdb to the early 2020s). Library preparation was by the immunoSEQ multiplex PCR assay. Here the immuneACCESS table is served through TCRdb, limited to in-frame sequences with V and J called. Missing clones are a known gap in these copies; in checked studies unresolved V genes cover under half, and the rest lacks a known reason. The sample table lists some 430,000 clones, around 90% of them with a count of one. The ten largest clonotypes hold 0.6% to 0.7% of the sample. Sequencing used PBMCs or T cells enriched from blood (not recorded which). These receptors all come from a man younger than 30 who had recovered from COVID-19.

V is TRBV7-6 and J is TRBJ2-3; maybe TRBD2 (5 bases). V was shortened by 1 base and J by 2 bases, with 10 bases between the two germline ends. The CDR3 length is 15 residues. From germline, CDR1 is SGHVS and CDR2 FNYEAQ. The CDR3 DNA reads as TGTGCCAGCAGCTTAGTTAGTGGACTCACAGATACGCAGTATTTT. Translation: CASSLVSGLTDTQYF.

The chain has TRBV7-9 and TRBJ2-1; tentative D call: TRBD2 (5 bases). Trimming removed 4 bases at V and 7 bases at J, with 20 bases between. Per the germline V gene, CDR1 is SEHNR and CDR2 is FQNEAQ (reference sequence). The length of the CDR3 is 16 residues. The DNA of the CDR3 is TGTGCCAGCAGCTACATCGCAATCGGTCCGGGAAATGAGCAGTTCTTC. It codes for CASSYIAIGPGNEQFF.

V is TRBV2 and J is TRBJ2-1, with 12 bases identical to TRBD2. The CDR3 is made up of 16 amino acids. Germline CDR1 reads SNHLY; CDR2 reads FYNNEI. V was pared by 6 bases and J by 9 bases, with 12 bases of the junction left unmatched. CDR3: CASSLGLAGGTGEQFF. The DNA of the CDR3 is TGTGCCAGCAGCCTGGGACTAGCGGGCGGCACGGGTGAGCAGTTCTTC.

The rearrangement links TRBV5-4 to TRBJ2-5, with 8 bases aligning to TRBD1. CDR1 and CDR2 (germline): SGHNT, YYREEE (reference sequence). The V gene end was trimmed by 5 bases and the J gene end by 5 bases; junction bases not matched to a gene: 5. The CDR3 sequence is 13 residues long. The CDR3 DNA reads TGTGCCAGCAGTTGGACAGGGAGGGAGACCCAGTACTTC. Translated, it gives CASSWTGRETQYF.

The V and J genes are TRBV15 and TRBJ1-2; D is unclear. The V gene's germline CDR1 is LNHNV and CDR2 YYDKDF (reference sequence). V lost 1 base and J lost 8, with 14 bases in between. The CDR3 is 14 residues long. The CDR3 nucleotides are TGTGCCACCAGCAGAGTTGTCCAGCGGGGAGGCTACACCTTC. Its translation: CATSRVVQRGGYTF.

The chain recombines TRBV5-1 with TRBJ1-6; D not resolved. The CDR3 runs 13 residues. Germline V CDR1 and CDR2: SGHRS, YFSETQ. V lost 4 bases and J 6 bases, leaving 8 bases between the germline ends. DNA of the CDR3: TGCGCCAGCAGCACTATGTTTAATTCACCCCTCCACTTT. The encoded protein is CASSTMFNSPLHF.

This chain connects TRBV29-1 to TRBJ1-3; no clear D gene. V was cut by 3 bases and J by 0 bases, with 6 bases left in between. This CDR3 spans 13 amino acids. Germline V CDR1 and CDR2: SQVTM, ANQGSEA. Here the CDR3 reads CSVEADSGNTIYF. The CDR3 bases are TGCAGCGTTGAGGCCGACTCTGGAAACACCATATATTTT.

This clone has a handful of counts. The chain has TRBV15 and TRBJ2-5; maybe TRBD2 (5 bases). Germline V gene lookup returns CDR1 LNHNV and CDR2 YYDKDF (reference sequence). Between the trimmed V and J ends, which lost 3 bases and 5 bases, there was a span of 10 bases. The CDR3 totals 13 residues. CDR3 sequence: CATSRWGAETQYF. In DNA form, the CDR3 reads TGTGCCACCAGCAGGTGGGGAGCGGAGACCCAGTACTTC.

This chain joins TRBV7-8 and TRBJ1-1, with TRBD1 as a possible D gene (5 bases). The ends were cut back, 1 base at V and 1 base at J, with 10 bases in the middle. This CDR3 region has 15 residues. The germline V gene has CDR1 SGHVS and CDR2 FQNEAQ. The CDR3 bases are TGTGCCAGCAGCTTAGATGGGGGGAGGAACACTGAAGCTTTCTTT. It yields the protein CASSLDGGRNTEAFF.

The CDR3 sequence is CASSSGGGNNEQFF. DNA of the CDR3: TGCGCCAGCAGCAGTGGCGGGGGGAACAATGAGCAGTTCTTC. The rearrangement links TRBV5-1 to TRBJ2-1; the match to TRBD2 covers 8 bases. From germline, CDR1 is SGHRS and CDR2 YFSETQ. V was clipped by 4 bases and J by 5 bases; unmatched bases: 5. This CDR3 has 14 amino acids.

The chain is built from TRBV3-1 (or the pseudogene TRBV3-2) and TRBJ2-5; no firm D call. In germline, CDR1 is LGHDT, CDR2 YNNKEL (reference sequence). V was clipped by 6 bases and J by 7 bases, with 15 bases between them. The CDR3 length is 13 residues. The CDR3 nucleotides are TGTGCCAGCAGGCCGGGTTCCCCGGGGACCCAGTACTTC. Amino acids: CASRPGSPGTQYF.

This rearrangement joins TRBV7-9 to TRBJ2-7; 7 bases agree with TRBD1. The length of the CDR3 is 13 residues. The V gene end was trimmed by 5 bases and the J gene end by 2 bases; junction bases not matched to a gene: 3. From germline, CDR1 is SEHNR and CDR2 FQNEAQ (reference sequence). For the CDR3, the DNA is TGTGCCAGCAGCCGGGACAGCACCTACGAGCAGTACTTC. Protein sequence: CASSRDSTYEQYF.

V usage is TRBV28 and J usage is TRBJ1-6; no firm D call. Germline-derived CDR1 and CDR2 are MDHEN and SYDVKM. Trimming removed 0 bases at V and 10 bases at J, with 10 bases between. This CDR3 is 14 amino acids long. CDR3 nucleotide sequence: TGTGCCAGCAGTTTATGGAGGGCGAGGTCACCCCTCCACTTT. Amino acid sequence: CASSLWRARSPLHF.

The rearrangement uses TRBV29-1 and TRBJ1-1, with D tentatively TRBD1 (5 bases). Germline loops: CDR1 SQVTM, CDR2 ANQGSEA. The CDR3 loop spans 12 amino acids. The germline V and J ends were trimmed by 6 bases and 1 base, with 9 bases remaining between them. DNA for the CDR3: TGCAGCGTGACAGTCGGGAACACTGAAGCTTTCTTT. Protein: CSVTVGNTEAFF.

This clone was observed a single time. The J gene is TRBJ1-5, the V gene TRBV2; 9 nucleotides align to TRBD1. With 4 bases clipped from V and 6 bases from J, the junction kept 4 bases outside the gene matches. The CDR3 totals 14 residues. In germline, CDR1 is SNHLY, CDR2 FYNNEI. CDR3 sequence: CASSGTGGIQPQHF. The CDR3 region has the DNA TGTGCCAGCAGTGGAACAGGGGGCATTCAGCCCCAGCATTTT.

V is TRBV7-9 and J is TRBJ2-7, with 9 bases identical to TRBD1. Germline values: CDR1 SEHNR, CDR2 FQNEAQ (reference sequence). V was clipped by 0 bases and J by 6 bases; unmatched bases: 3. The CDR3 is 14 residues long. The CDR3 region is CASSLAGTGIEQYF. The DNA of the CDR3 is TGTGCCAGCAGCTTAGCCGGGACAGGGATCGAGCAGTACTTC. The full variable domain, completed using reference TRBV7-9 and TRBJ2-7, is DTGVSQNPRHKITKRGQNVTFRCDPISEHNRLYWYRQTLGQGPEFLTYFQNEAQLEKSRLLSDRFSAERPKGSFSTLEIQRTEQGDSAMYLCASSLAGTGIEQYFGPGTRLTVT.

CDR3 sequence: CASGLVLGLAAPGELFF. CDR3 DNA sequence: TGTGCTAGTGGTTTGGTATTAGGACTAGCGGCCCCCGGGGAGCTGTTTTTT. The rearrangement joins TRBV12-5 to TRBJ2-2; 10 bases are shared with TRBD2. Per germline, CDR1 LGHNT and CDR2 FRNRAP. The CDR3 is 17 amino acids. V lost 0 bases and J lost 6; bases outside the gene matches: 7.

This chain connects TRBV2 to TRBJ2-1, with TRBD2 matching 8 bases. CDR1 and CDR2 (germline): SNHLY, FYNNEI. This CDR3 has 16 residues. With 4 bases clipped from V and 6 bases from J, the junction kept 11 bases outside the gene matches. The CDR3 DNA is TGTGCCAGCAGTGCAAAACTAGCGGTTTTAACCAATGAGCAGTTCTTC. Its protein product is CASSAKLAVLTNEQFF. Together with reference TRBV2 and TRBJ2-1, the CDR3 gives the full variable domain: EPEVTQTPSHQVTQMGQEVILRCVPISNHLYFYWYRQILGQKVEFLVSFYNNEISEKSEIFDDQFSVERPDGSNFTLKIRSTKLEDSAMYFCASSAKLAVLTNEQFFGPGTRLTVL.

This chain uses TRBV10-3 with TRBJ1-6, with D perhaps TRBD1 (6 bases). From germline, CDR1 is ENHRY and CDR2 SYGVKD. The CDR3 has 18 amino acids. Trimming took 3 bases from V and 0 from J, leaving 15 bases between them. The chain's CDR3 is CAISDKGHPSSYNSPLHF. In nucleotides, the CDR3 is TGTGCCATCAGTGATAAGGGACATCCTAGCTCCTATAATTCACCCCTCCACTTT.

V usage is TRBV3-1 (or the pseudogene TRBV3-2) and J usage is TRBJ2-5, with TRBD2 matching over 8 bases. V shed 3 bases and J 5 bases; nucleotides not matched to a gene: 5. Germline V gene data show CDR1 as LGHDT and CDR2 as YNNKEL (reference sequence). The CDR3 runs 14 residues. The CDR3: CASSHLAGRETQYF. Here the CDR3 DNA reads TGTGCCAGCAGCCACCTAGCGGGCCGGGAGACCCAGTACTTC.